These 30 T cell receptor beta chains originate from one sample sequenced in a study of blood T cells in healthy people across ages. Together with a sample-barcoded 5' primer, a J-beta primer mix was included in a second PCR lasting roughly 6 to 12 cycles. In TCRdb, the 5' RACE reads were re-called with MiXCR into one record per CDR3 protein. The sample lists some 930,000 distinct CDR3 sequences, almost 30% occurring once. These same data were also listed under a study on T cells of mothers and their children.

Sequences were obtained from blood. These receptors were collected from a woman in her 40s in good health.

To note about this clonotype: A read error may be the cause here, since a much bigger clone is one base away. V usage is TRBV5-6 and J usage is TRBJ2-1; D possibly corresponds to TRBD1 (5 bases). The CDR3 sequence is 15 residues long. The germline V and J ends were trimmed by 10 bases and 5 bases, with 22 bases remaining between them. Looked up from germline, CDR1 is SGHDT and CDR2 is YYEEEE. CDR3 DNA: TGTGCCGGCAACTTGGCGGCAGGGATGAACAATGAGCAGTTCTTC. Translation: CAGNLAAGMNNEQFF.

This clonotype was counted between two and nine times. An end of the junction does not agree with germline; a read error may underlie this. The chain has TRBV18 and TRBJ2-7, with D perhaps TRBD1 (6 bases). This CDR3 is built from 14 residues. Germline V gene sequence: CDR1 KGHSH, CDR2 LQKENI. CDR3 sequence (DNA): TGTGCCAGCCCACCTTGGACAGAAACCTACGAGCAGTACTTC. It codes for CASPPWTETYEQYF.

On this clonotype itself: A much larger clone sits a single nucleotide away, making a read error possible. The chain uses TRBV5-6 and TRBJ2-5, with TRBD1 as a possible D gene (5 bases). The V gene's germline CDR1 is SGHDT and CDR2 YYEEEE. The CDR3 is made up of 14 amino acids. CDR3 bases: TGTGACAGCAGCTTGTGGCAGGGCCAAGAGACCCAGTACTTC. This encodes CDSSLWQGQETQYF.

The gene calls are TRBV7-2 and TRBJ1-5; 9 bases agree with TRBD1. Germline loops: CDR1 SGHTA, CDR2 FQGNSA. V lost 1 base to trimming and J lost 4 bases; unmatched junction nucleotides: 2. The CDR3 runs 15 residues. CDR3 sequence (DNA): TGTGCCAGCAGCTTAGAGGGGACAGGGAATCAGCCCCAGCATTTT. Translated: CASSLEGTGNQPQHF.

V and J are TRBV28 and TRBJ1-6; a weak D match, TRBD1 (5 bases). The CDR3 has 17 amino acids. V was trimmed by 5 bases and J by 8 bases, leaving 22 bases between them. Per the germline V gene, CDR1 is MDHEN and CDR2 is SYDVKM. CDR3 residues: CASSLYYPGRGHSPLHF. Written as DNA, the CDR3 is TGTGCCAGCAGTCTATATTATCCTGGACGGGGCCATTCACCCCTCCACTTT.

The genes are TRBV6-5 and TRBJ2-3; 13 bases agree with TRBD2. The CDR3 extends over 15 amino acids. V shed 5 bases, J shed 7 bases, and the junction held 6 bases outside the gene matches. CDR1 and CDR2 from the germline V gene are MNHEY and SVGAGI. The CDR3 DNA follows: TGTGCCAGCAGTATCACTAGCGGGGGGGTTTATACGCAGTATTTT. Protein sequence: CASSITSGGVYTQYF.

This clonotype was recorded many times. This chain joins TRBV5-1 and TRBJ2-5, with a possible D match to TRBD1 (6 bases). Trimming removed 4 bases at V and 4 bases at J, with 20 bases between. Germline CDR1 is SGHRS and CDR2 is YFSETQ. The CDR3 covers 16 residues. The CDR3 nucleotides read TGCGCCAGCAGCCGAAACCCCGTGGGACAAAGAGAGACCCAGTACTTC. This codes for CASSRNPVGQRETQYF.

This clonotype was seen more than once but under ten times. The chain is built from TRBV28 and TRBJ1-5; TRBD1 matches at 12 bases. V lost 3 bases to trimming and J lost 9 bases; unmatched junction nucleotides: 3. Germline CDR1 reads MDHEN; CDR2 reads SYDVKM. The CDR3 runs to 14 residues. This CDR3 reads CASSFGTGGMPQHF. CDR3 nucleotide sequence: TGTGCCAGCAGTTTTGGGACAGGGGGCATGCCCCAGCATTTT.

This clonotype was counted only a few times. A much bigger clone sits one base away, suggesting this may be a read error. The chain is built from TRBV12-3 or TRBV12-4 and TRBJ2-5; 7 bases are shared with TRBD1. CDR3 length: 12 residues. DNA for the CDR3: TGTGTCACCGGGGACAGCACAGAGACCCAGTACTTC. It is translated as CVTGDSTETQYF.

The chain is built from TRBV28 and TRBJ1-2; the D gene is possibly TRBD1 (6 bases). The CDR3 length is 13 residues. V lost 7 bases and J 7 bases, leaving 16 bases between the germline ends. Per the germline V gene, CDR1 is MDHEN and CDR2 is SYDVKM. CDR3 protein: CASTAAGAGGYTF. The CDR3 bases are TGTGCCAGCACTGCCGCGGGGGCGGGTGGCTACACCTTC.

The chain's CDR3 is CASSPPGSMNTEAFF. The DNA for the CDR3 is TGTGCCAGCTCACCACCGGGTTCGATGAACACTGAAGCTTTCTTT. This rearrangement joins TRBV18 to TRBJ1-1; D unresolved. Looked up from germline, CDR1 is KGHSH and CDR2 is LQKENI. The CDR3 extends over 15 amino acids. The germline V and J ends were trimmed by 0 bases and 0 bases, with 8 bases remaining between them.

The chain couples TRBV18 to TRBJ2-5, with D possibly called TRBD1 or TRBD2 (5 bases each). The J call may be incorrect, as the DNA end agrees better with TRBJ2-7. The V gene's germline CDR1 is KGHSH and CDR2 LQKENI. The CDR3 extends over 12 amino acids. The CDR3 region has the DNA TGTGCCAGCTCACCCAGGGACGACGAGCAGTACTTC. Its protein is CASSPRDDEQYF.

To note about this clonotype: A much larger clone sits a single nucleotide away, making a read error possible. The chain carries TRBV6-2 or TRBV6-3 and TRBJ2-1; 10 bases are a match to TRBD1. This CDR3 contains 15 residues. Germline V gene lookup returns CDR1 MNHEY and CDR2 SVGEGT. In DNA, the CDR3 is TGTGCCGGCAGTCTACCGGACAGGGGGGTCGGTGAGCAGTTCTTC. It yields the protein CAGSLPDRGVGEQFF.

The CDR3 region is CASSQGAGTEAFF. CDR3 nucleotide sequence: TGTGCCAGCAGCCAAGGAGCTGGGACTGAAGCTTTCTTT. This chain joins TRBV14 and TRBJ1-1; D is ambiguous. Trimming cost V 1 base and J 5 bases, with 8 bases left between them. Germline V gene data show CDR1 as SGHDN and CDR2 as FVKESK. This CDR3 has 13 amino acids.

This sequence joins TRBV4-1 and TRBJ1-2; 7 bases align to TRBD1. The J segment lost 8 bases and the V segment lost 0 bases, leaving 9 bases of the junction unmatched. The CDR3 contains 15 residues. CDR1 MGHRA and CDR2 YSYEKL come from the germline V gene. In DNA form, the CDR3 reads TGCGCCAGCAGCCAAGATTCTAGCAGGGGGGTAGGCTACACCTTC. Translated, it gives CASSQDSSRGVGYTF.

The CDR3 here is CATSERAGELFF. CDR3 nucleotides: TGTGCCACCAGTGAGAGGGCCGGGGAGCTGTTTTTT. The chain is built from TRBV24-1 and TRBJ2-2, with D tentatively TRBD2 (5 bases). CDR3 size: 12 residues. V lost 4 bases, J lost 6 bases, and 5 bases lay in between. CDR1 KGHDR and CDR2 SFDVKD come from the germline V gene.

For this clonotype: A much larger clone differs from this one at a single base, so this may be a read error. Here the CDR3 DNA reads TGCAGTGCTGCGACGACAGGGGAAGAGACCCAGTTCTTC. It is translated as CSAATTGEETQFF. V usage is TRBV20-1 and J usage is TRBJ2-5; 8 bases are a match to TRBD1. The DNA end is a closer match to TRBJ2-1, so the J assignment may be wrong. Germline CDR1 and CDR2: DFQATT and SNEGSKA (reference sequence). The CDR3 length is 13 residues.

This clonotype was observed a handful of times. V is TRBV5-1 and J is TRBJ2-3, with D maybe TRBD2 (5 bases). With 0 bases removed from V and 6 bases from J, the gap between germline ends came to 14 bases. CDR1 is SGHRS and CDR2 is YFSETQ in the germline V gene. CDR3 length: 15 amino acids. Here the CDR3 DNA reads TGCGCCAGCAGCTTGGGACTAACCCCGGGCGATACGCAGTATTTT. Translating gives CASSLGLTPGDTQYF. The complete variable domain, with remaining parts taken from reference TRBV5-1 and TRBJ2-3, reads KAGVTQTPRYLIKTRGQQVTLSCSPISGHRSVSWYQQTPGQGLQFLFEYFSETQRNKGNFPGRFSGRQFSNSRSEMNVSTLELGDSALYLCASSLGLTPGDTQYFGPGTRLTVL.

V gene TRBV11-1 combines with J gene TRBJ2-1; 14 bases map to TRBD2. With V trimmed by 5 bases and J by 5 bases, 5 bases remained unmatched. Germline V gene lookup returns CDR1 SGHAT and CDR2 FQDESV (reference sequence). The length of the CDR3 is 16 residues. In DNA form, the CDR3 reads TGTGCCAGCAGCCCACTGACTAGCGGGGGGGACAATGAGCAGTTCTTC. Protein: CASSPLTSGGDNEQFF.

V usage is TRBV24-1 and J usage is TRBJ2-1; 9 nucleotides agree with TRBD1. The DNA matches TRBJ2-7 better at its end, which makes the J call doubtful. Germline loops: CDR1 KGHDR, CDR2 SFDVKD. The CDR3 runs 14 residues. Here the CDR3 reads CATRGRDRDYEQYF. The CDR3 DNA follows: TGTGCCACCAGGGGCCGGGACAGGGACTATGAGCAGTACTTC.

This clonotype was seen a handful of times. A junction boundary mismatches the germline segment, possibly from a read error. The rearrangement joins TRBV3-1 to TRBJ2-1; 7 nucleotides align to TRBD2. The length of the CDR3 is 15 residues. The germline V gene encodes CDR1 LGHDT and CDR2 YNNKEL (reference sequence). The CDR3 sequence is CAGSQDPAGRNEQFF. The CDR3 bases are TGTGCCGGCAGCCAAGACCCAGCGGGGAGGAATGAGCAGTTCTTC.

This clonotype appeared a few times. Here the CDR3 reads CASSVRGGTDTQYF. The CDR3 DNA reads as TGCGCCAGCAGCGTGCGAGGAGGCACAGATACGCAGTATTTT. The chain joins TRBV5-1 to TRBJ2-3; D not certain. The CDR3 has 14 amino acids. With 4 bases removed from V and 1 base from J, the gap between germline ends came to 10 bases. CDR1 and CDR2 (germline): SGHRS, YFSETQ.

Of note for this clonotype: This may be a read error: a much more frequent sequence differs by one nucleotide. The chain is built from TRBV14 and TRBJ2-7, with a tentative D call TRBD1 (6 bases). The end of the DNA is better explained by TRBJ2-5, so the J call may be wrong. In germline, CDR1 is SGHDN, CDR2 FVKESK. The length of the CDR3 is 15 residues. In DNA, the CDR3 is TGTGCCAGCAGCCAACCGGGAAAAGGGGGAGAGACCCAGTACTTC. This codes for CASSQPGKGGETQYF.

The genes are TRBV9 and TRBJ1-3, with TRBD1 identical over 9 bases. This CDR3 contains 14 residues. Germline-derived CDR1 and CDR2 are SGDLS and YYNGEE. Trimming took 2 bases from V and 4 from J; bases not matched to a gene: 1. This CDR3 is CASSVGTGGNTIYF. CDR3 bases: TGTGCCAGCAGCGTCGGGACAGGGGGAAACACCATATATTTT.

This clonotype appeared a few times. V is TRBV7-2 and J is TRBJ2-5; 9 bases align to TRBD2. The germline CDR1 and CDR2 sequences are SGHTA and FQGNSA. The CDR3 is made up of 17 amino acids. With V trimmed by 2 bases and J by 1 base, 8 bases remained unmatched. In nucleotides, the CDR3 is TGTGCCAGCAGCTTACTTGAGCGGGGGGCGCCCCAAGAGACCCAGTACTTC. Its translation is CASSLLERGAPQETQYF.

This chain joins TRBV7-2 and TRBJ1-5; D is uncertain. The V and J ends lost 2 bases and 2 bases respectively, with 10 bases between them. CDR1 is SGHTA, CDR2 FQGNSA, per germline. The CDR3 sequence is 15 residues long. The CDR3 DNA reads TGTGCCAGCAGCTTAAACCCGCAGGGCAATCAGCCCCAGCATTTT. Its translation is CASSLNPQGNQPQHF.

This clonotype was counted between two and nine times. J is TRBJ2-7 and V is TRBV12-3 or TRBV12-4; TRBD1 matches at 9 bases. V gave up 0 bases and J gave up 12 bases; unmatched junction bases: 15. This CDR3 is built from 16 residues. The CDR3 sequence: CASSLALRVPGQGLYF. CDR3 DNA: TGTGCCAGCAGTTTAGCTCTCCGGGTCCCGGGACAGGGTTTGTACTTC.

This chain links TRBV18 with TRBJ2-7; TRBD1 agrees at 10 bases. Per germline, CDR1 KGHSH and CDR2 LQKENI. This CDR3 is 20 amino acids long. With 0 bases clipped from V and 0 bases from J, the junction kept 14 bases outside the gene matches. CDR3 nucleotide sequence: TGTGCCAGCTCACCACCTGGGGACAGGGGACCCACTGAGTCCTCCTACGAGCAGTACTTC. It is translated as CASSPPGDRGPTESSYEQYF.

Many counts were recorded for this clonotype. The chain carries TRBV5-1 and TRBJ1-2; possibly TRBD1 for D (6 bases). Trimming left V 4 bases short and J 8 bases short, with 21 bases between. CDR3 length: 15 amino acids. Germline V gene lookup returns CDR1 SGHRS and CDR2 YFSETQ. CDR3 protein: CASSPPLGAGDGYTF. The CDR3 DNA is TGCGCCAGCAGCCCTCCTCTTGGGGCAGGGGACGGCTACACCTTC.

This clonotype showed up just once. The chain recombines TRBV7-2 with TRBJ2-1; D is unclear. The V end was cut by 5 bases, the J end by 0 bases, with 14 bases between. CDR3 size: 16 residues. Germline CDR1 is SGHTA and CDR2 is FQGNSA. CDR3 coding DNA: TGTGCCAGCAGCCCCCCCGGCTACAGCTCCTACAATGAGCAGTTCTTC. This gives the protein CASSPPGYSSYNEQFF.